The entry that follows covers one TCR beta chain sequence. There are 13 residues in the CDR3. V shed 3 bases and J shed 0 bases, with 7 bases lying between them. The V gene's germline CDR1 is SGHDT and CDR2 YYEEEE. The record originates from a study of early stage breast cancer tumors. Repertoires were generated with immunoSEQ multiplex PCR, while TCRdb's copy carries only in-frame clones and drops some. This sample has 4,500 or so clones; 55% to 70% occur once, and the top ten carry approximately 27%. This clonotype was obtained from a person in their sixties with breast cancer. Input material: normal breast tissue next to the tumor. The chain is built from TRBV5-6 and TRBJ2-7; no firm D call. CDR3 sequence (DNA): TGTGCCAGCAGCTCCCACCCCTCCTACGAGCAGTACTTC. This encodes CASSSHPSYEQYF.